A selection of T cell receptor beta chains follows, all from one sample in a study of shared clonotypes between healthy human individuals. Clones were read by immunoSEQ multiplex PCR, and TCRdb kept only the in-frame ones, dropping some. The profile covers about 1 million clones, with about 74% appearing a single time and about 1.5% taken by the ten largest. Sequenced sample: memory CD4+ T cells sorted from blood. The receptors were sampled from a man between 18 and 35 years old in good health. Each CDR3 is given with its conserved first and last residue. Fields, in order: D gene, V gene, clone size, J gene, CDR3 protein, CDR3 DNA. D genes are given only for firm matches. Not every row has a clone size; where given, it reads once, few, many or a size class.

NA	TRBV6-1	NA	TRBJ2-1	CASTEDLSSYNEQFF	TGTGCCAGCACAGAGGACCTGAGCTCCTACAATGAGCAGTTCTTC
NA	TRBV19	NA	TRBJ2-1	CASSIAVSSYNEQFF	TGTGCCAGTAGTATAGCGGTCAGCTCCTACAATGAGCAGTTCTTC
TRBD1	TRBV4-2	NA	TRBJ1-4	CASSQGWTGSQTEKLFF	TGTGCCAGCAGCCAAGGTTGGACAGGGAGTCAAACGGAAAAACTGTTTTTT
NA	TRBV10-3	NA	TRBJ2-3	CAISEGVTDTQYF	TGTGCCATCAGTGAAGGAGTCACGGATACGCAGTATTTT
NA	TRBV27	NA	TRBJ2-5	CASTSGETAVWETQYF	TGTGCCAGCACTTCGGGTGAGACAGCAGTATGGGAGACCCAGTACTTC
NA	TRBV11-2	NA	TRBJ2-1	CASSRGGETYNEQFF	TGTGCCAGCAGCCGAGGGGGGGAAACCTACAATGAGCAGTTCTTC
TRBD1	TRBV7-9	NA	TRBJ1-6	CASSSGPGQGPLALHF	TGTGCCAGCAGCTCCGGGCCGGGACAGGGGCCCCTGGCCCTCCACTTT
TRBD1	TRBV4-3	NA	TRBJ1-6	CASSQTGQGALAPLHF	TGCGCCAGCAGCCAGACTGGACAGGGGGCTCTGGCACCCCTCCACTTT
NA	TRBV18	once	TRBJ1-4	CASSPQQQKNEKLFF	TGTGCCAGCTCACCGCAACAGCAGAAGAATGAAAAACTGTTTTTT
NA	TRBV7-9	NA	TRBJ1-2	CASSLDAGAYTF	TGTGCCAGCAGCTTAGATGCAGGGGCATACACCTTC
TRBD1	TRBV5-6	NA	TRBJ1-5	CASSLGTGHNQPQHF	TGTGCCAGCAGCTTAGGGACAGGTCACAATCAGCCCCAGCATTTT
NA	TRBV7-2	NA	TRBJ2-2	CASSRMERKNTGELFF	TGTGCCAGCAGCCGAATGGAGAGAAAGAACACCGGGGAGCTGTTTTTT
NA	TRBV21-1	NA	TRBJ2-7	CASSHPEGDRGHPFSYEQYF	TGTGCCAGCAGCCACCCAGAAGGAGACAGGGGTCACCCCTTCTCCTACGAGCAGTACTTC
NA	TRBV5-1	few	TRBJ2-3	CASSLASGVSTDTQYF	TGCGCCAGCAGCTTGGCCTCGGGGGTCAGCACAGATACGCAGTATTTT
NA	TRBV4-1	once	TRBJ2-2	CASSQDLADTGELFF	TGCGCCAGCAGCCAAGATCTGGCGGACACCGGGGAGCTGTTTTTT
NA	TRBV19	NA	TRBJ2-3	CASSIGGVVTDTQYF	TGTGCCAGTAGTATAGGGGGAGTTGTCACAGATACGCAGTATTTT
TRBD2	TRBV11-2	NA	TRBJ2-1	CASSHAGTRSNEQFF	TGTGCCAGCAGCCACGCCGGGACTAGATCCAATGAGCAGTTCTTC
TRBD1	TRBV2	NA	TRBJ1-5	CASTEDRGPVRPQHF	TGTGCCAGCACCGAGGACAGGGGGCCAGTAAGACCCCAGCATTTT
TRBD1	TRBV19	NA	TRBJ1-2	CASGGQGADGYTF	TGTGCCAGTGGAGGACAGGGGGCCGATGGCTACACCTTC
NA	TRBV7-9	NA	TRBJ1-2	CASSLAGPYYGYTF	TGTGCCAGCAGCTTAGCAGGACCCTACTATGGCTACACCTTC
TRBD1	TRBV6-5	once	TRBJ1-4	CASSRGLSEKLFF	TGTGCCAGCAGTAGGGGGCTTAGTGAAAAACTGTTTTTT
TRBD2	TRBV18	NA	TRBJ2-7	CASSFRASGRAIAVEQYF	TGTGCCAGCTCCTTTCGGGCTAGCGGGAGGGCCATCGCGGTCGAGCAGTACTTC
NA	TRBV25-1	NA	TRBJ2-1	CASSDPRLALRNEQFF	TGTGCCAGCAGTGACCCCCGGCTAGCGTTGAGAAATGAGCAGTTCTTC
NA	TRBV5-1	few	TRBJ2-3	CASSLAARETDTQYF	TGCGCCAGCAGCTTGGCGGCGAGGGAGACAGATACGCAGTATTTT
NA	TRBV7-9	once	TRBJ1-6	CASSLTGSILAGSPLHF	TGTGCCAGCAGCTTAACGGGTAGTATACTGGCGGGATCACCCCTCCACTTT
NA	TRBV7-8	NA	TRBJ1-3	CASSLVALGGNTIYF	TGTGCCAGCAGCTTAGTGGCGTTGGGGGGAAACACCATATATTTT
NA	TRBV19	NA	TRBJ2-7	CASSIAAGLSYEQYF	TGTGCCAGTAGTATAGCGGCGGGATTAAGCTACGAGCAGTACTTC